The 30 T cell receptor beta chains below were found in one sample sequenced in a study of beta chain features in type 1 diabetes. Reverse transcribing all isolated RNA meant expressed TCRB transcripts were sequenced. Repertoires were generated with immunoSEQ multiplex PCR, while TCRdb's copy carries only in-frame clones and drops some. This table has under 400,000 clones, 12% to 15% appearing once. The sequencing input was central memory CD4+ T cells from blood. The receptors derive from a man younger than 40 in good health.

This clone was detected a few times. The chain recombines TRBV19 with TRBJ1-5, with 8 bases aligning to TRBD1. Germline CDR1 LNHDA, CDR2 SQIVND (reference sequence). The junction had 13 bases not matched to a gene; V was cut back by 10 bases and J by 2 bases. The CDR3 loop spans 16 amino acids. CDR3 sequence: CATGPGQVSGNQPQHF. Here the CDR3 DNA reads TGTGCCACCGGACCGGGACAGGTATCGGGCAATCAGCCCCAGCATTTT.

The chain has TRBV10-1 and TRBJ2-2, with D perhaps TRBD2 (6 bases). The germline V gene encodes CDR1 WNHNN and CDR2 SYGVQD (reference sequence). Trimming removed 6 bases from V and 6 bases from J, with 14 bases in between. This CDR3 is built from 14 residues. CDR3 bases: TGCGCCAGCAGCCACCCGGGGGTCCCCGGGGAGCTGTTTTTT. This sequence encodes CASSHPGVPGELFF.

This clone was detected only a few times. This chain connects TRBV28 to TRBJ2-7; possible D gene TRBD1, 6 bases. V was clipped by 1 base and J by 5 bases, with 9 bases between them. The germline CDR1 and CDR2 sequences are MDHEN and SYDVKM. This CDR3 is built from 13 residues. CDR3 DNA sequence: TGTGCCAGCAGTTTATTGGGGGCACACGAGCAGTACGTC. This translates into CASSLLGAHEQYV.

This clone was counted between two and nine times. The CDR3 nucleotides are TGTGCCAGCTCACCTCCCTCCTACAATGAGCAGTTCTTC. Translated: CASSPPSYNEQFF. V usage is TRBV18 and J usage is TRBJ2-1, with D unresolved. This CDR3 spans 13 amino acids. The V end was cut by 3 bases, the J end by 0 bases, with 3 bases between. CDR1 KGHSH and CDR2 LQKENI come from the germline V gene.

The sample holds a few counts of this clone. The rearrangement uses TRBV5-4 and TRBJ2-5, with TRBD1 identical over 7 bases. The J call may be in error: the DNA end matches TRBJ2-7 better. The germline gives CDR1 SGHNT, CDR2 YYREEE (reference sequence). CDR3 size: 13 residues. In DNA, the CDR3 is TGTGCCAGCAGCACCGAGCGACAGGGCGAGCAGTACTTC. Its translation is CASSTERQGEQYF.

The chain recombines TRBV29-1 with TRBJ1-1; a weak D match, TRBD1 (5 bases). There are 12 residues in the CDR3. The ends were cut back, 3 bases at V and 5 bases at J, with 10 bases in the middle. The germline V gene encodes CDR1 SQVTM and CDR2 ANQGSEA. The CDR3 protein is CSVEPGKTEAFF. As DNA, the CDR3 is TGCAGCGTTGAGCCAGGGAAGACTGAAGCTTTCTTT.

This clone was seen ten or more times. This sequence joins TRBV21-1 and TRBJ2-1; TRBD1 was called by the table and not checked on the DNA. TRBV21-1 is described as a pseudogene. There are 11 residues in the CDR3. CDR3 amino acids: CASSKAGQTFF. The CDR3 DNA reads TGTGCCAGCAGCAAAGCGGGCCAGACGTTCTTC.

V and J are TRBV7-2 and TRBJ1-1; possibly TRBD1 for D (5 bases). The CDR3 consists of 13 residues. The germline V gene encodes CDR1 SGHTA and CDR2 FQGNSA. V shed 1 base and J shed 13 bases, with 16 bases lying between them. DNA of the CDR3: TGTGCCAGCAGCTTAGGAAGGCGGGGGGAGGGTTTCTTT. It yields the protein CASSLGRRGEGFF.

The V gene is TRBV29-1, the J gene TRBJ2-1; 12 bases are shared with TRBD2. This CDR3 region has 15 residues. V shed 7 bases, J shed 8 bases, and the junction held 12 bases outside the gene matches. Per germline, CDR1 SQVTM and CDR2 ANQGSEA. DNA of the CDR3: TGCAGCGCCCTGGGACTAGCGGGTATTAGCGATGAGCAGTTCTTC. This encodes CSALGLAGISDEQFF.

The V gene is TRBV2, the J gene TRBJ2-3; D is possibly TRBD1 (6 bases). The CDR3 consists of 15 residues. The V end was cut by 4 bases, the J end by 2 bases, with 13 bases between. Germline CDR1 is SNHLY and CDR2 is FYNNEI. CDR3 nucleotides: TGTGCCAGCAGTGTTGGGGGCGGGCACACAGATACGCAGTATTTT. Its translation: CASSVGGGHTDTQYF.

This clone was found a few times. This chain joins TRBV5-5 and TRBJ1-6; D perhaps matches TRBD1 (5 bases). The CDR3 contains 16 residues. V dropped 7 bases and J dropped 7 bases, with 21 bases sitting between them. The germline gives CDR1 SGHKS, CDR2 YYEKEE (reference sequence). The CDR3 protein is CASPCFVGRQNSPLHF. CDR3 DNA sequence: TGTGCCAGCCCCTGTTTCGTCGGCAGACAGAATTCACCCCTCCACTTT.

This chain uses TRBV19 with TRBJ2-5; possibly TRBD2 for D (6 bases). Trimming took off 4 bases at V and 3 bases at J, with 9 bases between the two ends. Per the germline V gene, CDR1 is LNHDA and CDR2 is SQIVND (reference sequence). The CDR3 consists of 13 residues. CDR3 coding DNA: TGTGCCAGTAGTACCGGGGGAGAAGAGACCCAGTACTTC. Translating it yields CASSTGGEETQYF. The whole variable domain, remainder taken from reference TRBV19 and TRBJ2-5, is DGGITQSPKYLFRKEGQNVTLSCEQNLNHDAMYWYRQDPGQGLRLIYYSQIVNDFQKGDIAEGYSVSREKKESFPLTVTSAQKNPTAFYLCASSTGGEETQYFGPGTRLLVL.

At least ten counts were recorded for this clone. This sequence joins TRBV7-9 and TRBJ2-7; D might be TRBD2 (6 bases). The CDR3 is 15 residues long. The germline V and J ends were trimmed by 10 bases and 4 bases, with 23 bases remaining between them. The germline gives CDR1 SEHNR, CDR2 FQNEAQ (reference sequence). CDR3 sequence: CATSGTRETPYEQYF. The CDR3 nucleotides read TGTGCCACCTCAGGCACCCGGGAGACCCCTTACGAGCAGTACTTC.

This clone has only a few counts. The chain joins TRBV6-1 to TRBJ1-2, with no clear D. The V gene's germline CDR1 is MNHNS and CDR2 SASEGT. V was pared by 2 bases and J by 8 bases, with 15 bases between. The CDR3 spans 14 residues. CDR3 protein: CASSETNSHGGYTF. The CDR3 bases are TGTGCCAGCAGTGAAACTAACAGCCACGGCGGCTACACCTTC.

In this sample, this clone turned up a few times. The chain is built from TRBV9 and TRBJ1-3; possible D gene TRBD1, 6 bases. There are 17 residues in the CDR3. V was trimmed by 0 bases and J by 1 base, leaving 14 bases between them. From germline, CDR1 is SGDLS and CDR2 YYNGEE. CDR3 coding DNA: TGTGCCAGCAGCGTAGAGGGGGGACGCAAATCTGGAAACACCATATATTTT. It is translated as CASSVEGGRKSGNTIYF.

The chain uses TRBV6-6 and TRBJ2-7; TRBD1 agrees at 7 bases. CDR3 length: 13 residues. CDR1 and CDR2 (germline): MNHNY, SVGAGI (reference sequence). V lost 3 bases, J lost 7 bases, and 6 bases stayed unmatched. DNA of the CDR3: TGTGCCAGCAGTTATACGACAGGGAAGGAGCAGTACGTC. It specifies CASSYTTGKEQYV.

This clone was counted only a few times. The CDR3 sequence is CASSLGEGEQFF. The CDR3 bases are TGTGCCAGCAGCTTAGGAGAGGGAGAGCAGTTCTTC. This rearrangement joins TRBV7-7 to TRBJ2-1, with a possible D match to TRBD2 (5 bases). The CDR3 totals 12 residues. Trimming took off 1 base at V and 10 bases at J, with 8 bases between the two ends. The germline V gene has CDR1 SSHAT and CDR2 FNYEAQ (reference sequence).

The V call is TRBV7-2, the J call TRBJ2-5, with D possibly matching TRBD2 (6 bases). In germline, CDR1 is SGHTA, CDR2 FQGNSA. V lost 6 bases, J lost 7 bases, and 21 bases lay in between. CDR3 length: 15 amino acids. In DNA, the CDR3 is TGTGCCAGCAGTTCGGCGGGAAGGGGCGTGGGGACCCAGTACTTC. It encodes CASSSAGRGVGTQYF.

This clone was observed a handful of times. The gene calls are TRBV5-6 and TRBJ1-2, with 8 bases lining up with TRBD1. V dropped 4 bases and J dropped 5; count of bases not matched to a gene: 10. Germline CDR1 SGHDT, CDR2 YYEEEE. The CDR3 extends over 15 amino acids. Written as DNA, the CDR3 is TGTGCCAGCAGCCCGGTGGGAGACAGGGGATATGGCTACACCTTC. It specifies CASSPVGDRGYGYTF.

This clone was seen only a few times. J is TRBJ2-7 and V is TRBV5-1, with D perhaps TRBD2 (6 bases). Germline V gives CDR1 SGHRS, CDR2 YFSETQ. The CDR3 extends over 13 amino acids. The germline V and J ends were trimmed by 7 bases and 6 bases, with 17 bases remaining between them. CDR3 in DNA: TGCGCCAGCCTAGACATACCCGGGGGCGAGCAGTACTTC. Its protein product is CASLDIPGGEQYF.

This chain joins TRBV5-6 and TRBJ2-7; perhaps TRBD1 as D (6 bases). Per the germline V gene, CDR1 is SGHDT and CDR2 is YYEEEE. Trimming cost V 3 bases and J 5 bases, with 18 bases left between them. The CDR3 length is 15 residues. The CDR3 DNA sequence: TGTGCCAGCAGCTCCACAGGGATCGAGTGGGACGAGCAGTACTTC. This codes for CASSSTGIEWDEQYF.

The rearrangement uses TRBV2 and TRBJ2-5, with a tentative D call TRBD1 (6 bases). V shed 1 base and J shed 1 base, with 10 bases lying between them. CDR3 length: 15 amino acids. The germline gives CDR1 SNHLY, CDR2 FYNNEI. The CDR3 region has the DNA TGTGCCAGCAGTGAAGTACAGGGAACCCAAGAGACCCAGTACTTC. This codes for CASSEVQGTQETQYF.

V usage is TRBV29-1 and J usage is TRBJ2-1; tentative D call: TRBD1 (5 bases). This CDR3 is 17 amino acids long. V was cut by 1 base and J by 6 bases, with 22 bases left in between. Germline assignment: CDR1 SQVTM and CDR2 ANQGSEA. This CDR3 is CSVEGIGPTAHFNEQFF. The CDR3 DNA reads as TGCAGCGTTGAAGGTATAGGCCCGACAGCTCACTTCAATGAGCAGTTCTTC.

This clone was detected a few times. The chain has TRBV4-2 and TRBJ2-3; 14 nucleotides agree with TRBD2. This CDR3 has 18 amino acids. Germline lookup yields CDR1 LGHNA and CDR2 YNFKEQ. The J segment lost 3 bases and the V segment lost 0 bases, leaving 5 bases of the junction unmatched. CDR3 sequence (DNA): TGTGCCAGCAGCCAAGAGATGGGACTAGCGGGAGTAACAGATACGCAGTATTTT. It specifies CASSQEMGLAGVTDTQYF.

This clone was counted between two and nine times. V gene TRBV11-2 combines with J gene TRBJ2-7, with D possibly TRBD2 on 6 matching bases. CDR3 size: 14 residues. CDR1 is SGHAT, CDR2 FQNNGV, per germline. V dropped 4 bases and J dropped 0 bases, with 10 bases sitting between them. DNA for the CDR3: TGTGCCAGCAGCTCGATAGCGGACTCCTACGAGCAGTACGTC. The encoded protein is CASSSIADSYEQYV.

This clone was seen only a few times. The chain joins TRBV7-6 to TRBJ2-1; 7 bases fit TRBD2. From germline, CDR1 is SGHVS and CDR2 FNYEAQ. CDR3 length: 15 residues. Trimming at V came to 5 bases and at J to 8 bases, leaving 12 bases not matched to a gene. The DNA of the CDR3 is TGTGCCAGCAGCCAGAGAGCGGGGCAGGGCCATGAGCAGTTCTTC. Amino acid sequence: CASSQRAGQGHEQFF.

This clone has a handful of counts. V is TRBV10-3 and J is TRBJ1-2; 7 bases agree with TRBD1. CDR1 and CDR2 (germline): ENHRY, SYGVKD. The CDR3 runs to 16 residues. V shed 10 bases and J 1 base; nucleotides not matched to a gene: 15. The CDR3 DNA sequence: TGTGCCACCAGCACCACCGACAGGGCACTTAACTATGGCTACACCTTC. As protein: CATSTTDRALNYGYTF.

V and J are TRBV7-2 and TRBJ2-3; D remains ambiguous. Germline values: CDR1 SGHTA, CDR2 FQGNSA. V was pared by 3 bases and J by 4 bases, with 8 bases between. The CDR3 totals 13 residues. CDR3 protein: CASSFARADTQYF. The CDR3 DNA sequence: TGTGCCAGCAGCTTTGCACGGGCAGATACGCAGTATTTT.

The table lists this clone with a few counts. The chain combines TRBV15 with TRBJ2-3; maybe TRBD2 (6 bases). Per germline, CDR1 LNHNV and CDR2 YYDKDF (reference sequence). Trimming took 5 bases from V and 2 from J, leaving 11 bases between them. The CDR3 has 14 residues. The CDR3 DNA sequence: TGTGCCACCAGCGGCGGGGCAATCACAGATACGCAGTATTTT. This translates into CATSGGAITDTQYF.

This clone was observed a few times. The V and J genes are TRBV9 and TRBJ1-2, with 10 bases aligning to TRBD1. The V gene's germline CDR1 is SGDLS and CDR2 YYNGEE. This CDR3 contains 15 residues. V lost 5 bases to trimming and J lost 4 bases; unmatched junction nucleotides: 8. The CDR3 protein is CASSLVGQGIYGYTF. DNA for the CDR3: TGTGCCAGCAGTCTGGTGGGACAGGGGATCTATGGCTACACCTTC.